Following are 20 T cell receptor beta chains from one sample sequenced in a study of blood T cell repertoires in COVID-19. Libraries were prepared by immunoSEQ multiplex PCR; TCRdb keeps only in-frame clonotypes and omits some of them. The sample has about 330,000 clones; around 87% are singletons. The sequenced material came from PBMCs or T cells enriched from blood (not recorded which). The source is a woman aged 25 to 39 who had recovered from COVID-19.

The gene calls are TRBV7-8 and TRBJ2-3; no reliable D call. Germline assignment: CDR1 SGHVS and CDR2 FQNEAQ. V lost 5 bases to trimming and J lost 1 base, with 4 bases between them. The CDR3 sequence is 12 residues long. DNA for the CDR3: TGTGCCAGCAGCCCAGGCACAGATACGCAGTATTTT. Residues: CASSPGTDTQYF.

V is TRBV6-6 and J is TRBJ1-1; D remains unclear. Between the trimmed V and J ends, which lost 6 bases and 4 bases, there was a span of 18 bases. The CDR3 is 15 amino acids. Germline V gives CDR1 MNHNY, CDR2 SVGAGI (reference sequence). CDR3 nucleotide sequence: TGTGCCAGCAGGTACAGAAAGCCATCGATCACTGAAGCTTTCTTT. The encoded protein is CASRYRKPSITEAFF.

The CDR3 protein is CASALAGGGGTDTQYF. In DNA, the CDR3 is TGTGCCAGCGCCCTCGCCGGGGGGGGCGGCACAGATACGCAGTATTTT. V is TRBV3-1 (or the pseudogene TRBV3-2) and J is TRBJ2-3; 8 bases are shared with TRBD2. Per the germline V gene, CDR1 is LGHDT and CDR2 is YNNKEL (reference sequence). This CDR3 is built from 16 residues. Trimming took 8 bases from V and 1 from J; bases not matched to a gene: 11.

The CDR3 loop reads CASSPDRGIHNEQFF. CDR3 DNA: TGTGCCAGTAGTCCAGACAGGGGGATCCACAATGAGCAGTTCTTC. The V and J genes are TRBV19 and TRBJ2-1, with 9 bases that match TRBD1. This CDR3 has 15 amino acids. With V trimmed by 5 bases and J by 5 bases, 7 bases remained unmatched. Germline lookup yields CDR1 LNHDA and CDR2 SQIVND (reference sequence).

The chain links TRBV10-3 to TRBJ1-2; TRBD1 aligns across 12 bases. Germline loops: CDR1 ENHRY, CDR2 SYGVKD. V lost 4 bases and J lost 4; bases outside the gene matches: 10. The CDR3 totals 17 residues. This CDR3 is CAISAGTGGLSSYGYTF. The CDR3 DNA reads as TGTGCCATCAGTGCCGGGACAGGGGGCTTATCTTCCTATGGCTACACCTTC.

This clone was recorded only once. The J gene is TRBJ1-2, the V gene TRBV28; maybe TRBD1 (5 bases). V was trimmed by 5 bases and J by 5 bases, leaving 9 bases between them. The CDR3 consists of 12 residues. Per the germline V gene, CDR1 is MDHEN and CDR2 is SYDVKM. CDR3 sequence reads: CASSRRGYGYTF. The CDR3 DNA reads TGTGCCAGCAGTAGGAGGGGTTATGGCTACACCTTC.

The V gene is TRBV6-5, the J gene TRBJ1-1; 8 nucleotides agree with TRBD1. The J segment lost 5 bases and the V segment lost 5 bases, leaving 7 bases of the junction unmatched. The germline V gene has CDR1 MNHEY and CDR2 SVGAGI. The CDR3 runs to 14 residues. The CDR3 sequence: CASSTRQGRTEAFF. Written as DNA, the CDR3 is TGTGCCAGCAGTACCCGACAGGGGAGGACTGAAGCTTTCTTT.

The chain employs TRBV15 and TRBJ1-2, with 11 positions matching TRBD1. The germline V gene has CDR1 LNHNV and CDR2 YYDKDF (reference sequence). The CDR3 totals 15 residues. V was pared by 4 bases and J by 6 bases, with 7 bases of the junction left unmatched. The CDR3 DNA is TGTGCCACCAGCAACCTGGACAGGGGGCGGGATGGCTACACCTTC. Encoded protein: CATSNLDRGRDGYTF.

CDR3 DNA sequence: TGTGCCAGCAGCCCCCTGGTAGCGGGGGTGCCCGATACGCAGTATTTT. Translating gives CASSPLVAGVPDTQYF. The chain couples TRBV9 to TRBJ2-3, with TRBD2 identical over 9 bases. With V trimmed by 4 bases and J by 6 bases, 12 bases remained unmatched. Germline values: CDR1 SGDLS, CDR2 YYNGEE. The CDR3 consists of 16 residues.

The V and J genes are TRBV28 and TRBJ1-1; D is uncertain. CDR1 and CDR2 (germline): MDHEN, SYDVKM. The length of the CDR3 is 13 residues. The V gene lost 1 base and the J gene lost 1 base, with 4 bases spanning the gap. CDR3 in amino acids: CASSLSGNTEAFF. The CDR3 DNA reads as TGTGCCAGCAGTTTATCAGGGAACACTGAAGCTTTCTTT.

There are a few counts of this clone. The V call is TRBV10-3, the J call TRBJ1-1, with TRBD1 identical over 7 bases. CDR3 length: 16 amino acids. Trimming removed 6 bases from V and 2 bases from J; junction bases left unmatched: 12. Per the germline V gene, CDR1 is ENHRY and CDR2 is SYGVKD. The chain's CDR3 is CAISPQGGTANTEAFF. The CDR3 nucleotides are TGTGCCATCAGCCCCCAAGGAGGGACAGCAAACACTGAAGCTTTCTTT.

The rearrangement links TRBV28 to TRBJ1-4, with D possibly matching TRBD1 (5 bases). Germline loops: CDR1 MDHEN, CDR2 SYDVKM. This CDR3 contains 12 residues. Trimming took off 6 bases at V and 5 bases at J, with 7 bases between the two ends. This CDR3 reads CASRGGNEKLFF. DNA for the CDR3: TGTGCCAGCAGGGGGGGAAATGAAAAACTGTTTTTT.

The V call is TRBV5-1, the J call TRBJ1-2; D uncertain. This CDR3 has 15 amino acids. Germline-derived CDR1 and CDR2 are SGHRS and YFSETQ. V was clipped by 0 bases and J by 6 bases, with 15 bases between them. The CDR3, as DNA: TGCGCCAGCAGCTTGGATACGTCTGGACTCGATGGCTACACCTTC. The encoded protein is CASSLDTSGLDGYTF.

The CDR3 loop reads CASRALTGGNQPQHF. Written as DNA, the CDR3 is TGTGCCAGCAGAGCCCTAACAGGAGGCAATCAGCCCCAGCATTTT. J is TRBJ1-5 and V is TRBV2; D might be TRBD1 (5 bases). V lost 6 bases and J 2 bases, leaving 14 bases between the germline ends. This CDR3 contains 15 residues. Germline-derived CDR1 and CDR2 are SNHLY and FYNNEI.

The CDR3 region has the DNA TGTGCCAGCAGCTCCCTCGGGGACTCTGGGGCCAACGTCCTGACTTTC. Protein sequence: CASSSLGDSGANVLTF. The V call is TRBV5-4, the J call TRBJ2-6; perhaps TRBD2 as D (5 bases). Trimming removed 3 bases from V and 0 bases from J, with 10 bases in between. Germline V CDR1 and CDR2: SGHNT, YYREEE (reference sequence). This CDR3 comprises 16 residues. The whole variable domain, remainder taken from reference TRBV5-4 and TRBJ2-6, is ETGVTQSPTHLIKTRGQQVTLRCSSQSGHNTVSWYQQALGQGPQFIFQYYREEENGRGNFPPRFSGLQFPNYSSELNVNALELDDSALYLCASSSLGDSGANVLTFGAGSRLTVL.

This sequence joins TRBV19 and TRBJ2-1; a possible D gene is TRBD1 (6 bases). Trimming cost V 7 bases and J 8 bases, with 18 bases left between them. This CDR3 has 14 amino acids. Germline V lookup: CDR1 LNHDA, CDR2 SQIVND (reference sequence). CDR3 loop: CASMQPGDWHEQFF. In nucleotides, the CDR3 is TGTGCCAGTATGCAGCCAGGGGATTGGCATGAGCAGTTCTTC. The full variable domain, with the rest looked up from reference TRBV19 and TRBJ2-1, is DGGITQSPKYLFRKEGQNVTLSCEQNLNHDAMYWYRQDPGQGLRLIYYSQIVNDFQKGDIAEGYSVSREKKESFPLTVTSAQKNPTAFYLCASMQPGDWHEQFFGPGTRLTVL.

The chain recombines TRBV4-3 with TRBJ2-3, with D possibly being TRBD2 (6 bases). The CDR3 has 13 amino acids. Trimming removed 3 bases from V and 5 bases from J, with 9 bases in between. Germline CDR1 and CDR2: LGHNA and YSLEER. The CDR3 DNA reads TGCGCCAGCAGCCACCTGGGGGGAGATACGCAGTATTTT. Its protein product is CASSHLGGDTQYF.

V and J are TRBV4-2 and TRBJ2-7; 10 bases match TRBD2. Germline-derived CDR1 and CDR2 are LGHNA and YNFKEQ. This CDR3 region has 17 residues. After removal of 1 base from V and 3 bases from J, the junction contained 9 bases not matched to a gene. Written as DNA, the CDR3 is TGTGCCAGCAGCCAAGGGTTGGCTAGCGGGGGCCGCTACGAGCAGTACTTC. Translated: CASSQGLASGGRYEQYF.

This chain connects TRBV19 to TRBJ2-7; weak D call: TRBD1 (5 bases). The CDR3 has 14 amino acids. The germline gives CDR1 LNHDA, CDR2 SQIVND (reference sequence). V was clipped by 3 bases and J by 4 bases, with 13 bases between them. CDR3 loop: CASSMGRATYEQYF. The CDR3 region has the DNA TGTGCCAGTAGTATGGGCAGGGCCACTTACGAGCAGTACTTC.

The V and J genes are TRBV7-3 and TRBJ1-1; D is undetermined. CDR3 length: 14 amino acids. Trimming took 2 bases from V and 10 from J, leaving 17 bases between them. Germline loops: CDR1 SGHTA, CDR2 FQGTGA. CDR3 region: CASSLRPREGSAFF. The CDR3, as DNA: TGTGCCAGCAGCTTACGGCCCCGAGAGGGTTCAGCTTTCTTT.